Described below is a single T cell receptor (beta chain) sequence and its context. Its antigen is currently unknown. This CDR3 spans 13 amino acids. CDR1 SGHTA and CDR2 FQGTGA come from the germline V gene. The germline V and J ends were trimmed by 3 bases and 5 bases, with 10 bases remaining between them. This record belongs to a study of shared clonotypes between healthy human individuals. Each subset's genomic DNA was split evenly across several immunoSEQ plates. Method: immunoSEQ multiplex PCR; TCRdb's copy keeps in-frame clones and lacks some. The table shows over 850,000 clones, with around 82% occurring only once. Broader study findings: Collection of samples was limited to blood; tissue repertoires likely differ.

Sequences were obtained from memory CD4+ T cells from PBMCs. Indicated subset: CD45RA-negative fraction. This receptor was identified in a man between 18 and 35 years old in good health. Some clones in this sample may be carry-over from other donors' samples. The chain carries TRBV7-3 and TRBJ2-5; perhaps TRBD2 as D (6 bases). The CDR3 loop is CASSFREFETQYF. The CDR3 DNA reads as TGTGCCAGCAGCTTCCGGGAGTTTGAGACCCAGTACTTC.